These 21 T cell receptor beta chains came from one sample sequenced in a study of Graves' ophthalmopathy and Graves' hyperthyroidism. RNA served as the template for amplifying TCR beta CDR3 regions. HTBI primers were used in a first-round RT-PCR, which preceded a second-round multiplex PCR. MiXCR, run by TCRdb on the multiplex PCR reads, gives a single entry per CDR3 protein. In the table there are approximately 1.2 million distinct CDR3 sequences, approximately 35% of which are singletons. The sequenced sample consisted of peripheral blood or thyroid tissue (not recorded which). The receptors derive from an adult man with Graves' hyperthyroidism.

This clonotype was observed many times. This sequence joins TRBV29-1 and TRBJ2-6; D call uncertain. V lost 2 bases and J 2 bases, leaving 4 bases between the germline ends. Germline V gene sequence: CDR1 SQVTM, CDR2 ANQGSEA. The CDR3 covers 13 residues. The CDR3 coding sequence is TGCAGCGTTGAACCGGCTGGGGCCAACGTCCTGACTTTC. Its translation: CSVEPAGANVLTF.

J is TRBJ1-3 and V is TRBV5-4; 7 positions match TRBD1. Germline V gives CDR1 SGHNT, CDR2 YYREEE (reference sequence). The CDR3 covers 18 residues. The CDR3: CAYAKGGAGVGVGNTIYF. The CDR3 DNA sequence: TGTGCGTATGCCAAAGGGGGCGCAGGCGTCGGTGTCGGAAACACCATATATTTT.

The sample holds many counts of this clonotype. The chain is built from TRBV7-2 and TRBJ2-7, with a possible D match to TRBD1 (6 bases). CDR1 is SGHTA, CDR2 FQGNSA, per germline. The CDR3 is 16 residues long. Deletions cut 0 bases from V and 2 bases from J, with 14 bases between. The DNA for the CDR3 is TGTGCCAGCAGCTTAGCAGGGGGTCCCCTGACCTACGAGCAGTACTTC. It codes for CASSLAGGPLTYEQYF.

As DNA, the CDR3 is TGTGCCATCAGCAAAGCAATCGTCACAGGACAGGGGAGCTCCTACGAGCAGTACTTC. It specifies CAISKAIVTGQGSSYEQYF. J is TRBJ2-7 and V is TRBV10-3, with 9 bases fitting TRBD1. Germline-derived CDR1 and CDR2 are ENHRY and SYGVKD. There are 19 residues in the CDR3. V shed 6 bases and J 0 bases; nucleotides not matched to a gene: 18.

This clonotype was recorded at least ten times. The V and J genes are TRBV15 and TRBJ1-4; D gene ambiguous. The CDR3 has 14 amino acids. V lost 0 bases to trimming and J lost 7 bases, with 9 bases between them. CDR1 LNHNV and CDR2 YYDKDF come from the germline V gene (reference sequence). CDR3 bases: TGTGCCACCAGCAGAGATGTTGGGCGTGAAAAACTGTTTTTT. This gives the protein CATSRDVGREKLFF.

This chain connects TRBV5-1 to TRBJ1-5, with 7 bases aligning to TRBD1. Trimming removed 2 bases from V and 6 bases from J; junction bases left unmatched: 8. The germline V gene encodes CDR1 SGHRS and CDR2 YFSETQ. The CDR3 has 15 residues. Here the CDR3 DNA reads TGCGCCAGCAGCTTAGGAGGGGCAGGGGGTCAGCCCCAGCATTTT. Encoded protein: CASSLGGAGGQPQHF. The variable domain in full, with the rest retrieved from reference TRBV5-1 and TRBJ1-5, is KAGVTQTPRYLIKTRGQQVTLSCSPISGHRSVSWYQQTPGQGLQFLFEYFSETQRNKGNFPGRFSGRQFSNSRSEMNVSTLELGDSALYLCASSLGGAGGQPQHFGDGTRLSIL.

The chain combines TRBV19 with TRBJ2-7; 8 positions agree with TRBD1. The germline V gene encodes CDR1 LNHDA and CDR2 SQIVND (reference sequence). The CDR3 sequence is 15 residues long. The trim removed 4 bases at V and 2 bases at J, leaving 7 bases unmatched. The CDR3 DNA reads TGTGCCAGTAGTACCGGGACAGGAAACCCCTACGAGCAGTACTTC. Its protein product is CASSTGTGNPYEQYF.

This chain joins TRBV5-1 and TRBJ1-1; D is uncertain. V lost 5 bases, J lost 1 base, and 12 bases lay in between. CDR1 is SGHRS and CDR2 is YFSETQ in the germline V gene. The CDR3 sequence is 14 residues long. This CDR3 reads CASRAGISNTEAFF. The CDR3 DNA follows: TGCGCCAGCAGGGCCGGGATTTCGAACACTGAAGCTTTCTTT.

This clonotype appeared many times. This chain connects TRBV10-3 to TRBJ1-1; the D is unclear. The ends were cut back, 7 bases at V and 8 bases at J, with 20 bases in the middle. The germline gives CDR1 ENHRY, CDR2 SYGVKD. The CDR3 sequence is 14 residues long. The CDR3 DNA sequence: TGTGCCATCAAATCGGTAGGTGGGATGGAGGAAGCTTTCTTT. This codes for CAIKSVGGMEEAFF.

This clonotype was counted at least ten times. The chain carries TRBV2 and TRBJ2-6; TRBD2 might be the D (5 bases). V was shortened by 3 bases and J by 0 bases, with 6 bases between the two germline ends. Germline V gives CDR1 SNHLY, CDR2 FYNNEI. The CDR3 loop spans 15 amino acids. The CDR3 DNA sequence: TGTGCCAGCAGTGAGAGCGGCTCTGGGGCCAACGTCCTGACTTTC. Residues: CASSESGSGANVLTF. Using reference TRBV2 and TRBJ2-6 for the parts outside the CDR3, the full variable domain is EPEVTQTPSHQVTQMGQEVILRCVPISNHLYFYWYRQILGQKVEFLVSFYNNEISEKSEIFDDQFSVERPDGSNFTLKIRSTKLEDSAMYFCASSESGSGANVLTFGAGSRLTVL.

The rearrangement joins TRBV10-3 to TRBJ1-5, with a possible D match to TRBD1 (5 bases). Trimming took 5 bases from V and 1 from J, leaving 12 bases between them. Germline assignment: CDR1 ENHRY and CDR2 SYGVKD. This CDR3 region has 15 residues. CDR3 amino acids: CAISTGTGSNQPQHF. The CDR3 bases are TGTGCCATCAGTACCGGGACCGGGAGCAATCAGCCCCAGCATTTT.

This clonotype was observed once. V is TRBV4-3 and J is TRBJ1-2, with 7 bases aligning to TRBD1. The germline CDR1 and CDR2 sequences are LGHNA and YSLEER. With V trimmed by 0 bases and J by 8 bases, 21 bases remained unmatched. The CDR3 covers 19 residues. The CDR3 here is CASSQDWRDSPGPGSGYTF. CDR3 bases: TGCGCCAGCAGCCAAGATTGGAGGGACAGTCCCGGCCCGGGTAGCGGCTACACCTTC.

This clonotype was seen repeatedly, ten times or more. The chain uses TRBV25-1 and TRBJ1-1, with a possible D match to TRBD1 (6 bases). V shed 4 bases and J shed 1 base, with 10 bases lying between them. CDR3 size: 14 residues. Germline lookup yields CDR1 MGHDK and CDR2 SYGVNS. The DNA of the CDR3 is TGTGCCAGCAGTGCCTCAGGGGCGAACACTGAAGCTTTCTTT. Its protein is CASSASGANTEAFF.

CDR3 DNA sequence: TGTGCCAGCAGCTTAGCGGGTACCGGACAATACAGCTACACCTTC. This codes for CASSLAGTGQYSYTF. The rearrangement links TRBV7-2 to TRBJ1-2; TRBD1 is a possible D gene (5 bases). Trimming removed 0 bases from V and 9 bases from J, with 17 bases in between. The CDR3 covers 15 residues. CDR1 SGHTA and CDR2 FQGNSA come from the germline V gene.

On this clonotype itself: This may be a read error: a much more frequent sequence differs by one nucleotide. V is TRBV4-3 and J is TRBJ2-7; D possibly corresponds to TRBD1 (6 bases). The germline gives CDR1 LGHNA, CDR2 YSLEER. This CDR3 comprises 15 residues. V was clipped by 2 bases and J by 3 bases, with 14 bases between them. CDR3 sequence reads: CASSQYVQGFYEQYF. The CDR3 region has the DNA TGCGCCAGCAGCCAATATGTACAGGGTTTCTACGAGCAGTACTTC.

This clonotype was recorded a few times. The CDR3 DNA reads as TGTGCCAGCACCCAAAGCGGGATTCCCTACGAGCAGTACTTC. Translating it yields CASTQSGIPYEQYF. The chain combines TRBV6-2 or TRBV6-3 with TRBJ2-7; 7 positions match TRBD2. The V segment lost 7 bases and the J segment 2 bases; nucleotides outside the gene matches: 8. The CDR3 loop spans 14 amino acids. Germline loops: CDR1 MNHEY, CDR2 SVGEGT.

V and J are TRBV5-5 and TRBJ1-6; 7 bases fit TRBD1. Germline V lookup: CDR1 SGHKS, CDR2 YYEKEE (reference sequence). The CDR3 spans 13 residues. V shed 7 bases and J 11 bases; nucleotides not matched to a gene: 9. This CDR3 reads CASGAGTATPLHF. CDR3 in DNA: TGTGCCAGCGGGGCAGGGACAGCGACACCCCTCCACTTT.

This clonotype occurred many times. The chain employs TRBV20-1 and TRBJ1-1; D not certain. CDR3 size: 14 residues. The germline gives CDR1 DFQATT, CDR2 SNEGSKA (reference sequence). Trimming left V 1 base short and J 0 bases short, with 9 bases between. The chain's CDR3 is CSARGRRMNTEAFF. The DNA of the CDR3 is TGCAGTGCTAGAGGTCGCAGGATGAACACTGAAGCTTTCTTT.

The chain is built from TRBV7-2 and TRBJ2-5; perhaps TRBD1 as D (6 bases). This CDR3 comprises 16 residues. Germline CDR1 reads SGHTA; CDR2 reads FQGNSA. Trimming stripped 5 bases from V and 0 bases from J, with 16 bases between. The CDR3 coding sequence is TGTGCCAGCAGCCAGCTGACCGGGACACACCAAGAGACCCAGTACTTC. This sequence encodes CASSQLTGTHQETQYF. The whole variable domain, filled in from reference TRBV7-2 and TRBJ2-5, reads GAGVSQSPSNKVTEKGKDVELRCDPISGHTALYWYRQSLGQGLEFLIYFQGNSAPDKSGLPSDRFSAERTGGSVSTLTIQRTQQEDSAVYLCASSQLTGTHQETQYFGPGTRLLVL.

The rearrangement uses TRBV20-1 and TRBJ2-2; D is possibly TRBD1 (6 bases). Germline V gene lookup returns CDR1 DFQATT and CDR2 SNEGSKA (reference sequence). This CDR3 region has 14 residues. Trimming took 3 bases from V and 1 from J, leaving 9 bases between them. The CDR3 region is CSASATGNTGELFF. The CDR3 coding sequence is TGCAGTGCTAGCGCGACAGGGAACACCGGGGAGCTGTTTTTT.

This clonotype was seen ten or more times. The chain uses TRBV7-2 and TRBJ1-5; D gene ambiguous. The CDR3 is 15 amino acids. Germline V gene lookup returns CDR1 SGHTA and CDR2 FQGNSA. Trimming removed 2 bases at V and 2 bases at J, with 10 bases between. The CDR3 nucleotides are TGTGCCAGCAGCTTAATATTGGCCGGCAATCAGCCCCAGCATTTT. Translating gives CASSLILAGNQPQHF.